These T cell receptor beta chains were read from a single sample in a study of T cell changes during pregnancy in multiple sclerosis. The protocol was immunoSEQ multiplex PCR, while the TCRdb copy is restricted to in-frame clones and leaves out a portion. The sample records fewer than 75,000 clones, less than 95% being singletons. This sample comprised peripheral blood, obtained after pregnancy. The receptor source for this set is a female donor in good health, enrolled as a control in a pregnancy study. CDR3s include the opening cysteine and the closing phenylalanine or tryptophan.

TRBV19,TRBJ2-1,CASSDSGSFHPEQFF
TRBV7-2,TRBJ2-7,CASSYRDEQYF
TRBV6-5,TRBJ1-2,CASSSYLELSRGYTF
TRBV7-9,TRBJ2-1,CASRKPNNEQFF
TRBV30,TRBJ2-2,CAWRTGGARELFF
TRBV11-2,TRBJ1-5,CASSLARGLDQPQHF
TRBV4-2,TRBJ2-1,CASSQDGTSGRGSYNEQFF
TRBV7-9,TRBJ1-4,CASSQLGQGNEKLFF
TRBV6-5,TRBJ2-7,CASSLRTSGKKEQYF
TRBV28,TRBJ2-5,CASSPQLVSTQYF
TRBV19,TRBJ1-1,CASSIQGSMNTEAFF
TRBV18,TRBJ1-4,CASSPEGGKLFF
TRBV7-2,TRBJ2-7,CASSSGKGEQYF
TRBV7-2,TRBJ2-3,CASSLGGQTAYF
TRBV5-4,TRBJ2-3,CASSFFATGISTDTQYF